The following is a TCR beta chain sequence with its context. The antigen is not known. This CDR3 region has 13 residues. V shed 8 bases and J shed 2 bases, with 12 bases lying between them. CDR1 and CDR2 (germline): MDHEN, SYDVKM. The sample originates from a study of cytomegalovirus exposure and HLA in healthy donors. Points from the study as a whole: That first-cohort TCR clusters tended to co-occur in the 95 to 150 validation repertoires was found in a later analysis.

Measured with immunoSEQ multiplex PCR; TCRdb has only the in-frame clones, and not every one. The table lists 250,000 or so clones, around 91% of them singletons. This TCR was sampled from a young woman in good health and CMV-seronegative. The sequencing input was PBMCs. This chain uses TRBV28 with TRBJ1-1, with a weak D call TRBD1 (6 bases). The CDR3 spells CASRLDRNTEAFF. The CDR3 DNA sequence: TGTGCCAGCCGACTGGACAGAAACACTGAAGCTTTCTTT.